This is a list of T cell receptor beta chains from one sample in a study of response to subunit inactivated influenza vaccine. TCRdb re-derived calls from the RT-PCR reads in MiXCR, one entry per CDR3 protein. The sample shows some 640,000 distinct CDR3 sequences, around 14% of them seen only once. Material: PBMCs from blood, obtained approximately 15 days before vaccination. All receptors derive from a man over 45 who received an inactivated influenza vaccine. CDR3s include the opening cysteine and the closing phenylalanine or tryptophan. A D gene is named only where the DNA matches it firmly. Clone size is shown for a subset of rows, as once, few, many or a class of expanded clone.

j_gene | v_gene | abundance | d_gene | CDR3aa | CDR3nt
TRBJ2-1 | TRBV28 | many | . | CASSPGALNEQFF | TGTGCCAGCAGTCCCGGAGCACTCAATGAGCAGTTCTTC
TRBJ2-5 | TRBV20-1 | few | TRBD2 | CSASPSSGVLQETQYF | TGCAGTGCTAGCCCCTCTAGCGGGGTCCTCCAAGAGACCCAGTACTTC
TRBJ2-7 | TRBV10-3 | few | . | CAISESQGREQYF | TGTGCCATCAGTGAGTCCCAGGGTCGCGAGCAGTACTTC
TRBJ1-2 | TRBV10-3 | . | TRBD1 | CAISRTGESGYTF | TGTGCCATCAGTCGGACAGGGGAGTCTGGCTACACCTTC
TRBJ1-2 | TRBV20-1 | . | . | CSAREPANYGYTF | TGCAGTGCTAGAGAGCCGGCTAACTATGGCTACACCTTC
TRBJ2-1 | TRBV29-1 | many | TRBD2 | CSVSGTSGRGKQFF | TGCAGCGTTTCGGGGACTAGCGGGAGAGGGAAGCAGTTCTTC
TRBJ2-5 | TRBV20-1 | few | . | CSARGTYRQETQYF | TGCAGTGCTAGAGGGACATACCGTCAAGAGACCCAGTACTTC
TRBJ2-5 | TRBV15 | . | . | CATSRRIGSLVETQYF | TGTGCCACCAGCCGCAGGATAGGCTCCCTCGTGGAGACCCAGTACTTC
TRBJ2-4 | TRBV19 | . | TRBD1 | CASSTRQGRYIQYF | TGTGCCAGTAGTACACGACAGGGTCGGTACATTCAGTACTTC
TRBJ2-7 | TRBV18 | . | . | CASSTPSQGTDYEQYF | TGTGCCAGCTCAACCCCGAGTCAGGGGACCGACTACGAGCAGTACTTC
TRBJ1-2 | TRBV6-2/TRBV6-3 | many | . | CASSLQSNYGYTF | TGTGCCAGCAGTTTACAGTCTAACTATGGCTACACCTTC
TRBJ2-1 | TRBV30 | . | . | CAWSQGLSYNEQFF | TGTGCCTGGTCGCAAGGGCTCTCCTACAATGAGCAGTTCTTC
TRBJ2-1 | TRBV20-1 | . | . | CSARDLRDEQFF | TGCAGTGCTAGAGATCTTCGGGATGAGCAGTTCTTC
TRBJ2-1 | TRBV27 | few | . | CASSLSGYSYNEQFF | TGTGCCAGCAGTTTATCAGGATACTCCTACAATGAGCAGTTCTTC
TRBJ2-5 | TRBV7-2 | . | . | CASSLDAGRRETQYF | TGTGCCAGCAGCTTAGACGCAGGGCGGCGAGAGACCCAGTACTTC
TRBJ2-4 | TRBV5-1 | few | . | CASSVRGLGLGDIQYF | TGCGCCAGCAGCGTACGGGGCCTGGGACTTGGAGACATTCAGTACTTC
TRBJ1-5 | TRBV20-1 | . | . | CSASDSPNQPQHF | TGCAGTGCTAGCGACAGCCCCAATCAGCCCCAGCATTTT
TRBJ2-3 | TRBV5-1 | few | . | CASSSRDGGTDTQYF | TGCGCCAGCAGCTCCCGGGATGGAGGCACAGATACGCAGTATTTT
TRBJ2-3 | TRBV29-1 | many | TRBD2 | CSVERAGGPADTQYF | TGCAGCGTTGAAAGGGCGGGAGGGCCAGCAGATACGCAGTATTTT
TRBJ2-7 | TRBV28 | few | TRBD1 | CASSIGTGGYEQYF | TGTGCCAGCAGTATAGGGACAGGGGGCTACGAGCAGTACTTC
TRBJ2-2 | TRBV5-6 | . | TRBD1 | CASSFGTGVGTGELFF | TGTGCCAGCAGCTTTGGCACAGGGGTAGGCACCGGGGAGCTGTTTTTT
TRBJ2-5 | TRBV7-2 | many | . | CASSLQVQETQYF | TGTGCCAGCAGCTTACAGGTCCAAGAGACCCAGTACTTC
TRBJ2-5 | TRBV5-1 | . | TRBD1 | CASSLADRGPETQYF | TGCGCCAGCAGCTTGGCGGACAGGGGGCCAGAGACCCAGTACTTC
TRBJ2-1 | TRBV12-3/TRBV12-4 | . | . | CASSLPGALNAQFF | TGTGCCAGCAGTTTACCAGGGGCCCTAAACGCCCAGTTCTTC
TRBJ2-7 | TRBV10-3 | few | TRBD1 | CAISPGTANYEQYF | TGTGCCATCAGCCCGGGGACAGCAAACTACGAGCAGTACTTC
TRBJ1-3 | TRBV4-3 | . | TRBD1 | CASSQSTGAGNTIYF | TGCGCCAGCAGCCAGTCGACAGGGGCTGGAAACACCATATATTTT
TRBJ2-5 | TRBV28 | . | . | CASSLFRGQETQYF | TGTGCCAGCAGTTTATTCCGGGGGCAAGAGACCCAGTACTTC
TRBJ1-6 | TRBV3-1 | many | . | CASSQDGGERYNSPLHF | TGTGCCAGCAGCCAAGACGGTGGGGAGCGATATAATTCACCCCTCCACTTT
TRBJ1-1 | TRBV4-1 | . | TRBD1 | CASSQGRGSTEAFF | TGCGCCAGCAGCCAGGGCAGGGGGAGCACTGAAGCTTTCTTT
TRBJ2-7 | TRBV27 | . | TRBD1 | CADREKGYEQYF | TGTGCCGACAGGGAAAAGGGGTACGAGCAGTACTTC
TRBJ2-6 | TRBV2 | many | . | CASSEVDSYSGANVLTF | TGTGCCAGCAGTGAAGTCGACAGCTACTCTGGGGCCAACGTCCTGACTTTC
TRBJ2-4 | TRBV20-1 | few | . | CSASPGSTKNIQYF | TGCAGTGCTAGCCCGGGGTCAACCAAAAACATTCAGTACTTC
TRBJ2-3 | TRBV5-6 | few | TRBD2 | CASSLVLAGLYSTDTQYF | TGTGCCAGCAGCTTGGTACTAGCGGGACTCTATAGCACAGATACGCAGTATTTT
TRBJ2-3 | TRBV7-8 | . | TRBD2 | CASSLGVLAGATDTQYF | TGTGCCAGCAGCTTAGGTGTTCTGGCGGGAGCGACAGATACGCAGTATTTT
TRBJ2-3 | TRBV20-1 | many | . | CSASGELDTQYF | TGCAGTGCAAGCGGTGAACTAGATACGCAGTATTTT
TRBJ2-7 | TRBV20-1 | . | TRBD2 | CSATGLAGGSSRYEQYF | TGCAGTGCCACTGGACTAGCGGGAGGGTCCTCCCGTTACGAGCAGTACTTC
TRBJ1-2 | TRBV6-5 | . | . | CASRGDTPNYGFTF | TGTGCCAGCAGGGGGGACACTCCTAACTATGGCTTCACCTTC
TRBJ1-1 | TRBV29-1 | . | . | CSVDEGMRTEAFF | TGCAGCGTTGACGAGGGGATGCGCACTGAAGCTTTCTTT
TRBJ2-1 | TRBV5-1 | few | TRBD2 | CASSPNPAGTYNEQFF | TGCGCCAGCAGCCCGAACCCAGCGGGAACCTACAATGAGCAGTTCTTC
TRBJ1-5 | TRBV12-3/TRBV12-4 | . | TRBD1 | CASSLFGQVRNQPQHF | TGTGCCAGCAGTTTGTTCGGACAGGTACGCAATCAGCCCCAGCATTTT
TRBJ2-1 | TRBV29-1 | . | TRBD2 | CSVGETSFYNEQFF | TGCAGCGTTGGAGAGACTAGCTTCTACAATGAGCAGTTCTTC
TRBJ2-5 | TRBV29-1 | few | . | CSGLGLKETQYF | TGCAGCGGCCTGGGCCTAAAAGAGACCCAGTACTTC
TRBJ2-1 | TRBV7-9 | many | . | CASSSGDSSWYEQFF | TGTGCCAGCAGCTCAGGCGACAGTTCATGGTATGAGCAGTTCTTC
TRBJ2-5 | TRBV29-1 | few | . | CSGAGAQETQYF | TGCAGCGGGGCCGGGGCTCAAGAGACCCAGTACTTC